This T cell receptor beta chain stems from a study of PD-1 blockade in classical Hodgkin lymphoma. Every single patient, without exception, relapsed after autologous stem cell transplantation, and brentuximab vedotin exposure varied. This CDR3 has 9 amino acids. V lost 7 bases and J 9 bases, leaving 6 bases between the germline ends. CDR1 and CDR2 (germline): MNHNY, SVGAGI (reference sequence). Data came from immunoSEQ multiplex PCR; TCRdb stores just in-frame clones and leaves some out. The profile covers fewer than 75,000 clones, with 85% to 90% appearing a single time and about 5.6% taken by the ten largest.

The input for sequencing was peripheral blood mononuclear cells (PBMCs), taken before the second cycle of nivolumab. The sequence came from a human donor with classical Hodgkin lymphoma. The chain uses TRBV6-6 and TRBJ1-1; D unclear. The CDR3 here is CASMSQAFF. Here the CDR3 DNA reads TGTGCCAGCATGTCTCAAGCTTTCTTT.